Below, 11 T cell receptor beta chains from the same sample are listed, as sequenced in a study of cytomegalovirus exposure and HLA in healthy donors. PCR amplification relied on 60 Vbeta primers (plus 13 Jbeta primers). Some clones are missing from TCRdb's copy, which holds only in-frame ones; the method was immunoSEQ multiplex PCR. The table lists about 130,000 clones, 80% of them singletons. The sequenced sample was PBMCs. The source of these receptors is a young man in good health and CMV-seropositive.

The DNA for the CDR3 is TGTGCCAGCAGTGGTTCCTACGAGCAGTACTTC. It encodes CASSGSYEQYF. This chain links TRBV25-1 with TRBJ2-5; D not certain. Near its end, the DNA agrees better with TRBJ2-7, so the J call may be wrong. There are 11 residues in the CDR3. The germline V gene has CDR1 MGHDK and CDR2 SYGVNS.

The CDR3 region has the DNA TGTGCCAGCAGCCGAACAGGGGGCGAACCAGATACGCAGTATTTT. This sequence encodes CASSRTGGEPDTQYF. The genes are TRBV7-2 and TRBJ2-3; the match to TRBD1 covers 9 bases. The CDR3 length is 15 residues. Germline V gives CDR1 SGHTA, CDR2 FQGNSA. The trim removed 5 bases at V and 4 bases at J, leaving 7 bases unmatched. Together with reference TRBV7-2 and TRBJ2-3, the CDR3 gives the full variable domain: GAGVSQSPSNKVTEKGKDVELRCDPISGHTALYWYRQSLGQGLEFLIYFQGNSAPDKSGLPSDRFSAERTGGSVSTLTIQRTQQEDSAVYLCASSRTGGEPDTQYFGPGTRLTVL.

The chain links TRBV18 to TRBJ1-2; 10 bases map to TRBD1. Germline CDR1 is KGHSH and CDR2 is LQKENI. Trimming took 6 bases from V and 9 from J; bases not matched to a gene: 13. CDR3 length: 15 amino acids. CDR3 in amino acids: CASSRDRGNYVRYTF. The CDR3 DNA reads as TGTGCCAGCTCTCGGGACAGGGGTAATTATGTTCGCTACACCTTC.

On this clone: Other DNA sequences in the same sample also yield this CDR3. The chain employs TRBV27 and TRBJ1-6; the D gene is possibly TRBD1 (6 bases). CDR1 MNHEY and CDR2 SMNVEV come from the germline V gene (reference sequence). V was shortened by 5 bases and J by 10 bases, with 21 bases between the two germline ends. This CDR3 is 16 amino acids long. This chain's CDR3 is CASSLPLTGARSPLHF. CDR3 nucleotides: TGTGCCAGCAGTCTACCCTTGACAGGCGCAAGATCACCCCTCCACTTT.

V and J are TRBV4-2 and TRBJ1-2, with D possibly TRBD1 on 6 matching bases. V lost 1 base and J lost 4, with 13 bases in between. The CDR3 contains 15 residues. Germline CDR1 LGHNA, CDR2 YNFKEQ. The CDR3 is CASSQGVQGVYGYTF. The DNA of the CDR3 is TGTGCCAGCAGCCAAGGAGTACAGGGAGTCTATGGCTACACCTTC.

DNA for the CDR3: TGTGCCAGCAGTTATACCGCCAGGGACACTGAAGCTTTCTTT. Translated, it gives CASSYTARDTEAFF. This chain uses TRBV6-5 with TRBJ1-1; weak D call: TRBD1 (5 bases). Per germline, CDR1 MNHEY and CDR2 SVGAGI. V was pared by 3 bases and J by 3 bases, with 11 bases between. CDR3 size: 14 residues.

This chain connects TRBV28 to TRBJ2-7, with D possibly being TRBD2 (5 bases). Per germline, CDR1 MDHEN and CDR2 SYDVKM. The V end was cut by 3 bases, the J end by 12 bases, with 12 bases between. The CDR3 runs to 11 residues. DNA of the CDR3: TGTGCCAGCAGTTTGGAGGTCCTGGGGTACTTC. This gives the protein CASSLEVLGYF.

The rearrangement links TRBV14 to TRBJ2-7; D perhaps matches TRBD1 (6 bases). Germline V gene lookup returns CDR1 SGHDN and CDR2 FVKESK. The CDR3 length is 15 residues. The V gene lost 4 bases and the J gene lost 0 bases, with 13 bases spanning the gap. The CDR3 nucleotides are TGTGCCAGCAGCCGAGGAACAGGGAGCTCCTACGAGCAGTACTTC. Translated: CASSRGTGSSYEQYF.

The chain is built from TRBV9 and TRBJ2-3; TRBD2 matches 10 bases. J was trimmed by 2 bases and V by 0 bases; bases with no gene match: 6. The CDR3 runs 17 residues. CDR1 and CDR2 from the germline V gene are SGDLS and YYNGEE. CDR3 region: CASSVEISGGNTDTQYF. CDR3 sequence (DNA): TGTGCCAGCAGCGTAGAGATTAGCGGGGGGAACACAGATACGCAGTATTTT.

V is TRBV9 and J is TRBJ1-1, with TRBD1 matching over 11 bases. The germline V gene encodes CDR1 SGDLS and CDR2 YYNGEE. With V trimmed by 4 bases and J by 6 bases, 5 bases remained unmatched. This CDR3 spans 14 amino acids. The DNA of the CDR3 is TGTGCCAGCAGCATCGGACAGGGGGCCCCTGAAGCTTTCTTT. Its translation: CASSIGQGAPEAFF.

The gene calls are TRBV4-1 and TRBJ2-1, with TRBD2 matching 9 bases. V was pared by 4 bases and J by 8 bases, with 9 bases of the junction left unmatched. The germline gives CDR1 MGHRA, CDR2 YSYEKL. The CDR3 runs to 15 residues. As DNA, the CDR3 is TGCGCCAGCAGCCCACGTGTAGCGGGGGATGATGAGCAGTTCTTC. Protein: CASSPRVAGDDEQFF.